This is a list of T cell receptor beta chains from one sample in a study of human T cells and chemical hapten exposure. TCRdb re-called the 5' RACE reads with MiXCR, one entry per CDR3 protein. Of about 120,000 distinct CDR3 sequences listed, around a fifth were seen once; the top ten hold approximately 3%. Receptors originate from a human donor in good health. Each CDR3 is given with its conserved first and last residue. Each record gives: D gene, V gene, J gene, clone size, CDR3 DNA, CDR3 protein. D genes are given only for firm matches. The size entry is marked missing in some rows and otherwise reads once, few, many or a size class.

D: -
V: TRBV20-1
J: TRBJ1-1
size: few
DNA: TGCAGTGCTAGATGGGGATACACTGAAGCTTTCTTT
CDR3: CSARWGYTEAFF

D: -
V: TRBV14
J: TRBJ2-7
size: few
DNA: TGTGCCAGCATTATCCCAGCGGGCCCCTACGAGCAGTACTTC
CDR3: CASIIPAGPYEQYF

D: TRBD1
V: TRBV12-3/TRBV12-4
J: TRBJ2-7
size: few
DNA: TGTGCCAGCGGGAAACAGGGGGCGGGCGAGCAGTACTTC
CDR3: CASGKQGAGEQYF

D: TRBD1
V: TRBV6-2/TRBV6-3
J: TRBJ1-1
size: few
DNA: TGTGCCAGCAGTTACTCCAGGGACAGGGTAAATGCGGGAGCTTTCTTT
CDR3: CASSYSRDRVNAGAFF

D: -
V: TRBV6-6
J: TRBJ1-4
size: -
DNA: TGTGCCAGCAGCTCAGACCCTAGGCAGGGGACTAATGAAAAACTGTTTTTT
CDR3: CASSSDPRQGTNEKLFF

D: TRBD1
V: TRBV6-1
J: TRBJ1-1
size: few
DNA: TGTGCCAGCAGTGAAAGGGGTGGGGGAGAGGGGGCCACTGAAGCTTTCTTT
CDR3: CASSERGGGEGATEAFF

D: -
V: TRBV28
J: TRBJ2-1
size: -
DNA: TGTGCCAGCACCCCCCCCGGGAGGGGGCGCAATGAGCAGTTCTTC
CDR3: CASTPPGRGRNEQFF

D: TRBD1
V: TRBV27
J: TRBJ1-5
size: -
DNA: TGTGCCAGCAGTGAAATAGGACAGGTTAATAGCAATCAGCCCCAGCATTTT
CDR3: CASSEIGQVNSNQPQHF

D: -
V: TRBV7-9
J: TRBJ2-3
size: -
DNA: TGTGCCAGCAGCTTAGAGCCCTTGAACCCTACGTATTTT
CDR3: CASSLEPLNPTYF

D: -
V: TRBV28
J: TRBJ2-7
size: few
DNA: TGTGCCAGCAGTGATCTTGCAGGGCCGCACGAGCAGTACTTC
CDR3: CASSDLAGPHEQYF

D: -
V: TRBV7-6
J: TRBJ2-2
size: -
DNA: TGTGCCAGCAGCCAGGACGGCACCGGGGAGCTGTTTTTT
CDR3: CASSQDGTGELFF

D: -
V: TRBV23-1
J: TRBJ1-5
size: few
DNA: TGCGCCAGCAGTCATGGGACGGCACCGCATTTT
CDR3: CASSHGTAPHF

D: -
V: TRBV4-1
J: TRBJ1-5
size: few
DNA: TGCGCCAGCAGCCAAGAAGGGCGTCAGTTTAGCAATCAGCCCCAGCATTTT
CDR3: CASSQEGRQFSNQPQHF

D: -
V: TRBV27
J: TRBJ1-1
size: -
DNA: TGTGCCAGCAGTTTGGTGGCTATTTGGAACACTGAAGCTTTCTTT
CDR3: CASSLVAIWNTEAFF

D: TRBD2
V: TRBV5-5
J: TRBJ2-7
size: -
DNA: TGTGCCAGCAGCCGGGCTAGCGGGGTATGGCAGTACTTC
CDR3: CASSRASGVWQYF

D: -
V: TRBV25-1
J: TRBJ1-2
size: few
DNA: TGTGCCAGCAGTGAATCTCACAACTACTATGGCTACACCTTC
CDR3: CASSESHNYYGYTF

D: TRBD2
V: TRBV12-3/TRBV12-4
J: TRBJ2-1
size: -
DNA: TGTGCCAGCAGTGGCGGGGCGGGAGGGCCAAGGGAGCAGTTCTTC
CDR3: CASSGGAGGPREQFF

D: -
V: TRBV5-6
J: TRBJ1-1
size: few
DNA: TGTGCCAGCAGCTTGGAACGGCCGAACACTGAAGCTTTCTTT
CDR3: CASSLERPNTEAFF

D: TRBD1
V: TRBV28
J: TRBJ1-1
size: few
DNA: TGTGCCACGACTCCAGGGGGCGAAGCTGTGAACACTGAAGCTTTCTTT
CDR3: CATTPGGEAVNTEAFF

D: TRBD1
V: TRBV27
J: TRBJ1-1
size: -
DNA: TGTGCCAGCAGTTTATGGGAGACAGGGAGGACTGAAGCTTTCTTT
CDR3: CASSLWETGRTEAFF

D: -
V: TRBV6-5
J: TRBJ2-3
size: -
DNA: TGTGCCAGCAGCCTACAGGGTTTCACAGATACGCAGTATTTT
CDR3: CASSLQGFTDTQYF

D: -
V: TRBV12-3/TRBV12-4
J: TRBJ2-1
size: -
DNA: TGTGCCAGCAGTTTCTCCCAGGGTGAGCAGTTCTTC
CDR3: CASSFSQGEQFF

D: TRBD2
V: TRBV9
J: TRBJ2-1
size: few
DNA: TGTGCCAGCAGCCCATTCCCCGGGACTAGCGGAATTAATGAGCAGTTCTTC
CDR3: CASSPFPGTSGINEQFF

D: -
V: TRBV6-6
J: TRBJ1-2
size: -
DNA: TGTGCCAGCAGTTCGCCAGGGAGGGGCTATGGCTACACCTTC
CDR3: CASSSPGRGYGYTF

D: TRBD1
V: TRBV5-1
J: TRBJ1-2
size: few
DNA: TGCGCCAGCAGCGCTGGACAGGGAGATCTCTATGGCTACACCTTC
CDR3: CASSAGQGDLYGYTF

D: -
V: TRBV7-6
J: TRBJ2-5
size: -
DNA: TGTGCCAGCAGATATAGTCGACAAGAGACCCAGTACTTC
CDR3: CASRYSRQETQYF

D: -
V: TRBV12-3/TRBV12-4
J: TRBJ1-5
size: -
DNA: TGTGCCAGCAGTTTAAACATGGCACAGCCCCAGCATTTT
CDR3: CASSLNMAQPQHF

D: TRBD1
V: TRBV7-3
J: TRBJ2-3
size: -
DNA: TGTGCCAGCAGCCACAGGGGAGATACGCAGTATTTT
CDR3: CASSHRGDTQYF